This TCR beta chain was sequenced for a study of vaccination effects on CD4 cells after COVID-19. Background on the study: Median timing of post-vaccine samples was 72 days after the second dose. Study-level results: Pronounced clonal contraction occurred in clones induced by infection and by vaccine late after vaccination.

Germline V lookup: CDR1 MNHNY, CDR2 SVGAGI (reference sequence). The ends were cut back, 2 bases at V and 7 bases at J, with 12 bases in the middle. This CDR3 comprises 15 residues. Antigen-specific CD4+ T cells were expanded with viral peptide pools in the ViraFEST assay before sequencing. At the end of 9 to 11 days of culture, CD4+ T cells were isolated. Either the BNT162b2 or mRNA-1273 vaccine was given to participants in two doses. Days 3 and 7 were when half the medium was replaced with IL-2 medium. This clone was counted once. Antigen specificity is unknown. Clones were read by immunoSEQ multiplex PCR, and TCRdb kept only the in-frame ones, dropping some. The sample carries tens of thousands of clones, 75% to 85% recorded once.

Source: CD4+ T cells from PBMCs cultured with HCoV-OC43 spike peptides, taken after COVID-19 vaccination. This sample's subset: HCoV-OC43 spike overlapping peptide pool stimulation. This clonotype was obtained from a human donor who received a COVID-19 vaccine. V gene TRBV6-6 combines with J gene TRBJ1-6; D unclear. The CDR3 protein is CASSYTRTGNSPLHF. CDR3 nucleotides: TGTGCCAGCAGTTACACCCGGACGGGAAATTCACCCCTCCACTTT.